This TCR beta chain was observed in a study of cytomegalovirus exposure and HLA in healthy donors. The study, taken as a whole, reports: An assumption of roughly uniform sequencing depth across donors underlay the presence/absence analyses. Confirmation was obtained in vitro that a few CMV-associated chains are specific for CMV antigens.

From germline, CDR1 is SGHRS and CDR2 YFSETQ. Trimming removed 4 bases from V and 1 base from J, with 9 bases in between. The CDR3 is made up of 15 amino acids. Worth noting for this clone: Its specificity is unknown.

The study ran its PCR with 60 Vbeta and 13 Jbeta primers. TCRdb keeps only in-frame clones here, not all; method: immunoSEQ multiplex PCR. The sample gives approximately 82,000 clones, about 9.5% of which show up once; roughly a quarter is in the top ten. The chain is built from TRBV5-1 and TRBJ2-6, with D unclear. This TCR was recovered from a man between 60 and 75 years old in good health and CMV-seropositive. The sample was PBMCs. The CDR3 sequence: CASSPEISGANVLTF. DNA of the CDR3: TGCGCCAGCAGCCCGGAGATATCTGGGGCCAACGTCCTGACTTTC.